This record looks at one T cell receptor (beta chain) sequence and its context. Data came from immunoSEQ multiplex PCR; TCRdb stores just in-frame clones and leaves some out. The data contain under 700,000 clones, roughly 74% of them singletons. Germline V gene sequence: CDR1 LGHNA, CDR2 YSLEER. The CDR3 has 15 amino acids. J was trimmed by 8 bases and V by 3 bases; bases with no gene match: 10. The sample is drawn from a study of shared T cell receptors in the human thymus. These data also formed part of another study, on human thymus T cells. As that study records: Serving as donors were healthy Finnish infants, each of whom was having open corrective surgery for congenital heart defects. Thymus specimens were resections from corrective heart surgery.

The gene calls are TRBV4-3 and TRBJ2-3; 8 bases agree with TRBD1. The sequenced sample was thymocytes. This receptor was identified in a boy less than two years old with a congenital heart defect. In nucleotides, the CDR3 is TGCGCCAGCAGCCATCATCGGACAGGGAAAGTTACGCAGTATTTT. Translated, it gives CASSHHRTGKVTQYF.